This TCR beta chain was documented in a study of shared clonotypes between healthy human individuals. Study background: A donor's plate count was three for CD4 naive and three for CD4 memory; CD8 naive had two and CD8 memory one. Broader study findings: Sorted-subset samples were not fully sequenced, rarefaction indicated.

Remarks on this clone: Its antigen is still unknown.

Germline CDR1 and CDR2: SGHAT and FQNNGV. V lost 5 bases and J lost 3; bases outside the gene matches: 6. There are 15 residues in the CDR3. The authors split each subset's genomic DNA evenly across several immunoSEQ plates. Methods used by the authors: As immunoSEQ supplied junction-only sequences (without quality scores), filtering differed. TCRdb's table, derived via immunoSEQ multiplex PCR, lists solely in-frame clones and lacks some. The D gene and trimming were derived from the DNA, and the V and J assignments and clone size from that table. The table shows about 2.4 million clones, with approximately 90% occurring only once.

The chain joins TRBV11-2 to TRBJ2-3, with 9 bases aligning to TRBD1. This clonotype was sampled from a man between 18 and 29 years old in good health. Sequenced material: naive CD4+ T cells sorted from blood. Sample subset: CD45RA+ positively selected. CDR3 residues: CASSPTGGKTDTQYF. CDR3 DNA: TGTGCCAGCAGCCCCACAGGGGGCAAGACAGATACGCAGTATTTT.